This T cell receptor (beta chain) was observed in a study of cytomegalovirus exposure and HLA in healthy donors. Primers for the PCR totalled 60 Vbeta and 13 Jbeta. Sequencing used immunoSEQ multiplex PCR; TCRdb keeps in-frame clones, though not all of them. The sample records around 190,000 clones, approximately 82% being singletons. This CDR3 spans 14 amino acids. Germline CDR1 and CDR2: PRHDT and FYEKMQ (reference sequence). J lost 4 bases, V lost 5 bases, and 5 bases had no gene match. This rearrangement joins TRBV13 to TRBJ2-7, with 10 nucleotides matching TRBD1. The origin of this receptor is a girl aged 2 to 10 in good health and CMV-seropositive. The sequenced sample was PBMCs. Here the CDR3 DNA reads TGTGCCAGCAGCCAGGGACAGGGGTTATACGAGCAGTACTTC. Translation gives CASSQGQGLYEQYF.